What follows are 13 T cell receptor beta chains derived from one specimen sequenced in a study of response to subunit inactivated influenza vaccine. A single record per CDR3 protein comes from TCRdb applying MiXCR to the RT-PCR reads. The sample shows a few hundred thousand distinct CDR3 sequences, approximately 14% of them seen only once. The sequenced sample was PBMCs from blood, obtained about 13 days after vaccination. These receptor sequences come from a man aged 50 to 60 who received an inactivated influenza vaccine.

CDR3 residues: CASSFQTRNTEAFF. Written as DNA, the CDR3 is TGTGCCAGCAGTTTTCAGACACGGAACACTGAAGCTTTCTTT. The V and J genes are TRBV12-3 or TRBV12-4 and TRBJ1-1; no firm D call. This CDR3 region has 14 residues. Between the trimmed V and J ends, which lost 3 bases and 1 base, there was a span of 9 bases.

This clonotype turned up a few times. The rearrangement joins TRBV5-5 to TRBJ2-7; D not resolved. Germline V CDR1 and CDR2: SGHKS, YYEKEE (reference sequence). The CDR3 consists of 13 residues. Trimming cost V 4 bases and J 7 bases, with 15 bases left between them. DNA for the CDR3: TGTGCCAGCAGCCCCTTCGGCGCTGGGGAGCAGTACTTC. Its protein product is CASSPFGAGEQYF.

The V and J genes are TRBV27 and TRBJ2-1; D not resolved. This CDR3 has 16 residues. The germline V gene encodes CDR1 MNHEY and CDR2 SMNVEV (reference sequence). Trimming pared 8 bases from V and 5 bases from J, leaving 22 bases between. The CDR3 bases are TGTGCCAGCGCGCTTGGGTACTACGGATCGGACAATGAGCAGTTCTTC. This sequence encodes CASALGYYGSDNEQFF.

This clonotype was seen more than once but under ten times. The J gene is TRBJ2-3, the V gene TRBV18, with 7 bases that match TRBD1. Trimming took 1 base from V and 0 from J; bases not matched to a gene: 7. Germline loops: CDR1 KGHSH, CDR2 LQKENI. The CDR3 length is 17 residues. The CDR3 reads CASSPQPGTASTDTQYF. The CDR3, as DNA: TGTGCCAGCTCACCACAACCGGGGACAGCTAGCACAGATACGCAGTATTTT.

In this sample, this clonotype turned up many times. The V call is TRBV7-2, the J call TRBJ1-1, with 8 bases aligning to TRBD1. J gave up 8 bases and V 4 bases, and 6 bases lay outside the gene matches. The length of the CDR3 is 13 residues. Germline V gives CDR1 SGHTA, CDR2 FQGNSA. CDR3 protein: CASSSGQGLEAFF. As DNA, the CDR3 is TGTGCCAGCAGCTCTGGACAGGGTTTGGAAGCTTTCTTT.

This clonotype has at least ten counts. This rearrangement joins TRBV20-1 to TRBJ1-5; 7 bases map to TRBD1. CDR3 length: 12 amino acids. The trim removed 6 bases at V and 7 bases at J, leaving 6 bases unmatched. Germline CDR1 and CDR2: DFQATT and SNEGSKA (reference sequence). Here the CDR3 DNA reads TGCAGTGCAAGGGACAGAGGGCAGCCCCAGCATTTT. It yields the protein CSARDRGQPQHF.

The sample holds a few counts of this clonotype. This chain joins TRBV29-1 and TRBJ1-1, with 7 bases that match TRBD1. The CDR3 is 14 amino acids. The ends lost 5 bases at V and 0 bases at J; junction bases unmatched: 6. CDR1 is SQVTM, CDR2 ANQGSEA, per germline. CDR3 bases: TGCAGCGTTTGGCAGGGGGGTATGAACACTGAAGCTTTCTTT. It encodes CSVWQGGMNTEAFF.

In this sample, this clonotype turned up a few times. J is TRBJ2-5 and V is TRBV5-1; 11 nucleotides line up with TRBD2. The CDR3 is made up of 16 amino acids. J was trimmed by 1 base and V by 0 bases; bases with no gene match: 2. The germline gives CDR1 SGHRS, CDR2 YFSETQ. CDR3 protein: CASSLGLAGSQETQYF. The DNA of the CDR3 is TGCGCCAGCAGCTTGGGACTAGCGGGGTCCCAAGAGACCCAGTACTTC.

This clonotype was detected ten times or more. The chain joins TRBV5-1 to TRBJ2-7; D unclear. The CDR3 runs to 13 residues. Trimming removed 3 bases at V and 5 bases at J, with 12 bases between. Germline assignment: CDR1 SGHRS and CDR2 YFSETQ. CDR3 region: CASSSELFNEQYF. The CDR3 DNA is TGCGCCAGCAGCTCGGAGTTGTTCAACGAGCAGTACTTC.

J is TRBJ2-1 and V is TRBV12-3 or TRBV12-4; maybe TRBD1 (5 bases). V was pared by 3 bases and J by 5 bases, with 14 bases between. The length of the CDR3 is 15 residues. CDR3 nucleotide sequence: TGTGCCAGCAGTTTCCTTTTAACAGGAAACAATGAGCAGTTCTTC. It encodes CASSFLLTGNNEQFF.

The table lists this clonotype with a few counts. CDR3 DNA sequence: TGTGCCAGCAGCCAAGATCTGAGGCACGGTGAGCAGTTCTTC. This translates into CASSQDLRHGEQFF. This rearrangement joins TRBV3-1 to TRBJ2-1; no definite D call. The V end was cut by 0 bases, the J end by 9 bases, with 12 bases between. This CDR3 is built from 14 residues. From germline, CDR1 is LGHDT and CDR2 YNNKEL (reference sequence).

This clonotype was seen more than once but under ten times. The chain uses TRBV20-1 and TRBJ1-1, with a tentative D call TRBD1 (5 bases). Germline CDR1 DFQATT, CDR2 SNEGSKA (reference sequence). The CDR3 spans 14 residues. Trimming left V 6 bases short and J 5 bases short, with 19 bases between. The CDR3 loop is CSAPPPGKETEAFF. The CDR3 DNA reads as TGCAGTGCCCCCCCACCAGGGAAAGAGACTGAAGCTTTCTTT.

The chain couples TRBV12-3 or TRBV12-4 to TRBJ1-1; TRBD1 matches 7 bases. The CDR3 length is 14 residues. V shed 6 bases and J 7 bases; nucleotides not matched to a gene: 11. In nucleotides, the CDR3 is TGTGCCAGCAGGGACAGGTCAATCGGGGGTGAAGCTTTCTTT. It codes for CASRDRSIGGEAFF.